The rows below give T cell receptor beta chains drawn from one sample of a study of early T cells in non-severe SARS-CoV-2 infection. In TCRdb, the 5' RACE reads were re-called with MiXCR into one record per CDR3 protein. The repertoire holds tens of thousands of distinct CDR3 sequences, with roughly 18% as singletons. Source: whole blood, taken at baseline. The source is an adult who was a healthcare worker with PCR-confirmed SARS-CoV-2 infection or an uninfected control (not recorded which). Each CDR3 is given with its conserved first and last residue. The D gene is left open where the match is weak. Rows may omit the clone size; those that give it use once, few, many or a size class.

V gene: TRBV5-1; D gene: TRBD1; clone size: once; J gene: TRBJ1-4; CDR3 length: 15; CDR3 DNA: TGCGCCAGCAGCTTGGAGCAGGGGGCTCATGAAAAACTGTTTTTT; CDR3 protein: CASSLEQGAHEKLFF
V gene: TRBV7-2; D gene: -; clone size: many; J gene: TRBJ2-5; CDR3 length: 11; CDR3 DNA: TGTGCCAGCAGCCACAGCGAGACCCAGTACTTC; CDR3 protein: CASSHSETQYF
V gene: TRBV18; D gene: TRBD1; clone size: few; J gene: TRBJ2-7; CDR3 length: 15; CDR3 DNA: TGTGCCAGCTCACCCGCCGGGACAGGGTCCTACGAGCAGTACTTC; CDR3 protein: CASSPAGTGSYEQYF
V gene: TRBV3-1; D gene: TRBD1; clone size: -; J gene: TRBJ2-7; CDR3 length: 16; CDR3 DNA: TGTGCCAGCAGCCAAAGGACGATTGGACAGGGTGACGAGCAGTACTTC; CDR3 protein: CASSQRTIGQGDEQYF
V gene: TRBV4-1; D gene: -; clone size: -; J gene: TRBJ1-6; CDR3 length: 15; CDR3 DNA: TGCGCCAGCAGCCAAGGGACAACTACTAGTTCACCCCTCCACTTT; CDR3 protein: CASSQGTTTSSPLHF
V gene: TRBV7-6; D gene: -; clone size: -; J gene: TRBJ2-4; CDR3 length: 15; CDR3 DNA: TGTGCCAGCAGCTATGCCGGGCTCCCGGGGAACATTCAGTACTTC; CDR3 protein: CASSYAGLPGNIQYF
V gene: TRBV12-3/TRBV12-4; D gene: -; clone size: few; J gene: TRBJ2-2; CDR3 length: 17; CDR3 DNA: TGTGCCAGCACCCGGACACAGGAATTAACGAACACCGGGGAGCTGTTTTTT; CDR3 protein: CASTRTQELTNTGELFF
V gene: TRBV19; D gene: -; clone size: few; J gene: TRBJ2-7; CDR3 length: 13; CDR3 DNA: TGTGCCAGCAAAGGGACGGGCACCTACGAGCAGTACTTC; CDR3 protein: CASKGTGTYEQYF
V gene: TRBV19; D gene: -; clone size: many; J gene: TRBJ2-1; CDR3 length: 12; CDR3 DNA: TGTGCCAGTAGCCCGGAATACAATGAGCAGTTCTTC; CDR3 protein: CASSPEYNEQFF
V gene: TRBV28; D gene: -; clone size: -; J gene: TRBJ1-5; CDR3 length: 16; CDR3 DNA: TGTGCCAGCAGTTTAGTACGGAAGCCAGGCAATCAGCCCCAGCATTTT; CDR3 protein: CASSLVRKPGNQPQHF
V gene: TRBV7-9; D gene: TRBD1; clone size: few; J gene: TRBJ2-7; CDR3 length: 14; CDR3 DNA: TGTGCCAGCAGCTCGACAGGGGGCCGTTACGAGCAGTACTTC; CDR3 protein: CASSSTGGRYEQYF
V gene: TRBV7-2; D gene: TRBD1; clone size: many; J gene: TRBJ1-6; CDR3 length: 17; CDR3 DNA: TGTGCCAGCAGCTCCCCGCCCGGGACAGGCAAGAATTCACCCCTCCACTTT; CDR3 protein: CASSSPPGTGKNSPLHF
V gene: TRBV9; D gene: TRBD1; clone size: -; J gene: TRBJ2-3; CDR3 length: 16; CDR3 DNA: TGTGCCAGCAGCACGGGACAGGGAAGTAATACGGATACGCAGTATTTT; CDR3 protein: CASSTGQGSNTDTQYF
V gene: TRBV7-2; D gene: TRBD1; clone size: -; J gene: TRBJ2-7; CDR3 length: 13; CDR3 DNA: TGTGCCAGCAGCTACAGGGGTCGCTACGAGCAGTACTTC; CDR3 protein: CASSYRGRYEQYF
V gene: TRBV20-1; D gene: -; clone size: many; J gene: TRBJ2-3; CDR3 length: 11; CDR3 DNA: TGCAGTGCTAGAGCGGTAGATACGCAGTATTTT; CDR3 protein: CSARAVDTQYF
V gene: TRBV7-2; D gene: TRBD1; clone size: -; J gene: TRBJ2-7; CDR3 length: 14; CDR3 DNA: TGTGCCAGCAGCTCCCCCGGACAGGTGACCGAGCAGTACTTC; CDR3 protein: CASSSPGQVTEQYF
V gene: TRBV3-1; D gene: -; clone size: few; J gene: TRBJ1-2; CDR3 length: 14; CDR3 DNA: TGTGCCAGCAGCCAAGTTTTAGGATCCTATGGCTACACCTTC; CDR3 protein: CASSQVLGSYGYTF